This T cell receptor beta chain was identified in a study of T cell responses to AZD1222 COVID-19 vaccine (dated by TCRdb to the early 2020s). Study-level background: AZD1222 recipients given second doses at about 4 weeks or at about 12 weeks were pooled, since spike-specific TCR depth and breadth were not found to differ between the two schedules. Enrollment into the trials was organized by age into subgroups of 18-55, 56-69 and 70-plus years, and those subgroups contained about 160, 30 and 59 TCR-sequenced participants, respectively. TCR sequencing was performed for fewer than 250 trial participants, of whom about 210 were given two doses of AZD1222 and around 25 were given two doses of MenACWY control vaccine.

About this clone: Its antigen specificity is not known. It has no much larger one-base neighbor in the sample; base qualities were not kept.

The paper's findings and limits, for the study overall: No day 14 peak-response samples were available, so repertoires were characterized only after the peak T cell response. Reportedly, almost half of the unique spike-specific TCRs recognized epitopes lying outside the regions that are mutated in the B.1.351 and B.1.1.7 variants. Participants were mostly white British and included more females than males, and it was suggested by the authors that clonal diversity may have been underestimated. The 56-69-year group was small, and its depth increase did not reach significance, likely because of low power. Spike-specific TCR breadth and depth rose significantly after two AZD1222 doses compared with day 0 and with MenACWY recipients. The vaccine-associated CD4 TCRs covered the entire spike protein, and the dominant responses fell in regions 160-218 and 743-854. Conclusions about previously exposed vaccinees are limited, since just a handful of AZD1222 recipients were seropositive for SARS-CoV-2 at baseline.

Explained via the paper, the time point label denotes: baseline before first vaccination. The vaccinee samples were drawn from two UK trials, COV001 and COV002, one of which was a single-blind randomized controlled phase 2/3 trial testing AZD1222 (ChAdOx1 nCoV-19) in healthy adults. For TCRbeta chain sequencing, PBMC samples from trial participants were taken at day 0 and at day 28 after the second dose. The germline ends are 14 bases apart after V is trimmed by 0 bases and J by 0 bases. Counted from cysteine to phenylalanine, this CDR3 has 17 amino acids. Only the CDR3 DNA stays, 51 bases, in frame from base 1. The germline V gene provides CDR1 SGDLS and CDR2 YYNGEE. The CDR3 regions of human TCRbeta chains were analyzed by immunosequencing. The authors' pipeline ran thus. TCRs in the repertoires were compared against a reference library of SARS-CoV-2-specific TCRs that had been generated with the MIRA antigen-specificity platform. Breadth meant the fraction of unique TCRs that were SARS-CoV-2-associated, whereas depth meant the fraction of total T cells that were SARS-CoV-2-associated. Using the MIRA data, each spike-specific TCR was mapped to the spike region that the TCR reacts to and placed in a CD4 or CD8 class. Log10-transformed breadth and depth values were compared by one-way ANOVA with Sidak's multiple comparisons tests. The table comes from immuneACCESS by way of TCRdb, which keeps in-frame sequences with V and J called. Part of the clones is missing from these tables; in studies checked, under half for an unresolved V gene and the rest for unknown reasons. Clone size and V and J calls were adopted from that table, with D and trimming inferred from the DNA. Present in this sample are 140,000 to 150,000 clones, just over 90% of which were seen just once. The ten largest account for over 8% of the sample.

The receptor was derived from an adult in good health. Sequencing was performed on peripheral blood, taken on day 0 of AZD1222 vaccination. The sequence is built from TRBV9 and TRBJ2-3; TRBD2 could be the D gene, as 5 bases match. The DNA is as follows: TGTGCCAGCAGCGTAGCGGGGAACTCTTTAAGCACAGATACGCAGTATTTT. Its amino acids are CASSVAGNSLSTDTQYF.